These T cell receptor beta chains were read from a single sample in a study of somatic mutations in cytotoxic T cells in rheumatoid arthritis. Libraries were prepared by immunoSEQ multiplex PCR; TCRdb keeps only in-frame clonotypes and omits some of them. The sample yields roughly 35,000 clones, about 84% seen once. The sample taken for sequencing was CD8+ T cells sorted from blood. The receptors stem from a man aged 40-50 years in good health. The conserved cysteine and the conserved F or W are not part of the CDR3 here. The order of the fields is CDR3 protein, clone size, V gene, J gene. Some rows have no size entry. The others give once, few or many, or a class for an expanded clone.

ASSVGTSFPDTQY	.	TRBV9	TRBJ2-3
ASSVGDTQY	.	TRBV9	TRBJ2-3
AWSVGEGIDEQF	.	TRBV30	TRBJ2-1
ASSTGQGAAEQY	few	TRBV19	TRBJ2-7
SAEGATTNTGELF	.	TRBV29-1	TRBJ2-2
ASSAASNNQPQH	once	TRBV27	TRBJ1-5
ASSARTGGETEAF	.	TRBV9	TRBJ1-1
SGLSSYNEQF	.	TRBV29-1	TRBJ2-1
ASSQATGTNTEAF	once	TRBV14	TRBJ1-1
AWEGGTGRAEYGYT	once	TRBV30	TRBJ1-2